This T cell receptor beta chain was obtained from a study of blood T cell repertoires in COVID-19. As for the study in general: Sources were T cells, B-cell-depleted T cells, or PBMCs; the material itself was cDNA or gDNA.

The germline CDR1 and CDR2 sequences are SGHTA and FQGNSA. The trim removed 6 bases at V and 4 bases at J, leaving 2 bases unmatched. The CDR3 extends over 12 amino acids. Here immunoSEQ multiplex PCR was the method, and the copy in TCRdb shows in-frame clones only, minus some. The table lists around 110,000 clones, less than 90% of them singletons. Sequences were obtained from peripheral blood. The chain links TRBV7-2 to TRBJ2-5, with TRBD1 matching over 7 bases. The TCR comes from a young man with acute or convalescent COVID-19. CDR3 nucleotides: TGTGCCAGCAGAGGACAGGTAGAGACCCAGTACTTC. It specifies CASRGQVETQYF.